This T cell receptor beta chain appears in the sequencing data of a study of T cell responses to AZD1222 COVID-19 vaccine (dated by TCRdb to about 2021). About the investigation overall: A total of 233 trial participants underwent TCR sequencing, of whom about 200 received two doses of AZD1222 and around 25 received two doses of the MenACWY control vaccine. Trial participants were enrolled by age into subgroups of 18-55, 56-69 and 70-plus years, and 148, 28 and 57 TCR-sequenced participants, respectively, were included in these subgroups.

The count of this clone is one. Its antigen specificity is not known. Base-call qualities are not available, and no considerably larger clone is one nucleotide away. The CDR3 regions of human TCRbeta chains were analyzed by immunosequencing. The paper's processing steps were these. TCRs in the repertoires were matched against a reference library of SARS-CoV-2-specific TCRs that had been generated with the MIRA antigen-specificity platform. Breadth was defined as the fraction of unique TCRs that were SARS-CoV-2-associated, and depth was defined as the fraction of total T cells that were SARS-CoV-2-associated. Using the MIRA data, every spike-specific TCR was mapped to the spike region that the TCR reacted to and assigned to either a CD4 or a CD8 class. Log10-transformed breadth and depth values were compared by one-way ANOVA with Sidak's multiple comparisons tests. The clones in this table, taken by TCRdb from immuneACCESS, are in-frame only. Not every clone is retained; where verified, under half of the shortfall comes from an unresolved V gene, and the cause of the rest is unknown. V and J calls and clone size are as listed in that table; D and trimming were resolved from the DNA. This sample holds 150,000 or so clones; 75% to 95% were observed only once. The ten largest clones take up less than 3.5% of the sample.

On the study overall, not on this receptor specifically: No day 14 peak-response samples were available, so repertoires were characterized only after the peak T cell response. CD4 TCRs associated with the vaccine covered the entire spike protein, and the dominant responses were in regions 160-218 and 743-854. Participants were mostly white British, with more females than males. The authors suggested clonal diversity may have been underestimated. Conclusions about previously exposed vaccinees are limited, since just five to seven AZD1222 recipients were seropositive for SARS-CoV-2 at baseline. After two AZD1222 doses, both the breadth and the depth of spike-specific TCRs were significantly higher than at day 0 and than in MenACWY recipients. Nearly half of unique spike-specific TCRs reportedly recognized epitopes outside regions mutated in the B.1.351 and B.1.1.7 variants. The 56-69-year group was small, and its depth increase did not reach significance, likely because of low power.

The sample's time point label is to be understood as: baseline before first vaccination. The sample's treatment or condition, from its label and the paper: meningococcal conjugate vaccine given as trial control. The vaccinee samples were drawn from two UK trials, COV001 and COV002, one of which was a single-blind randomized controlled phase 2/3 trial testing AZD1222 (ChAdOx1 nCoV-19) in healthy adults. For TCRbeta chain sequencing, PBMC samples were collected from trial participants at day 0 and at day 28 after the second dose. The germline V gene sets CDR1 to SGHRS and CDR2 to YFSETQ. Measured from the cysteine to the phenylalanine, the CDR3 is 15 residues long. Only the CDR3 region is kept as DNA, spanning 45 bases read in frame from base 1. V loses 0 bases, J loses 0 bases, and the germline ends lie 6 bases apart.

This sequence originates from an adult in good health. The sample here was peripheral blood, taken on day 0 of MenACWY control vaccination. Rearrangement joined TRBV5-1 to TRBJ2-2, with no D gene named confidently. At the DNA level, the sequence is TGCGCCAGCAGCTTGGAGACCGCGAACACCGGGGAGCTGTTTTTT. Protein translation: CASSLETANTGELFF.